This is a list of T cell receptor beta chains from one sample in a study of blood T cell repertoires in COVID-19. Libraries were prepared by immunoSEQ multiplex PCR; TCRdb keeps only in-frame clonotypes and omits some of them. This table has roughly 200,000 clones, about 85% appearing once. The specimen was peripheral blood. The receptors shown here come from a woman older than 75 with acute or convalescent COVID-19. CDR3s include the opening cysteine and the closing phenylalanine or tryptophan. The D gene is left open where the match is weak. Part of the rows lack a size; the others show once, few, many or a class for expanded clones.

CDR3nt,CDR3aa,abundance,d_gene,j_gene,v_gene
TGTGCCAGCAGCTTTAAAGGGGCTAATGAAAAACTGTTTTTT,CASSFKGANEKLFF,.,.,TRBJ1-4,TRBV7-2
TGTGCCAGCAGCGTAGGACAGTTGAACACTGAAGCTTTCTTT,CASSVGQLNTEAFF,.,.,TRBJ1-1,TRBV9
TGTGCCAGCTCACCGGCGCTAGCGGGATTGGTTGGAAGGACAGATACGCAGTATTTT,CASSPALAGLVGRTDTQYF,once,TRBD2,TRBJ2-3,TRBV18
TGTGCCAGCAGCTTAGTGAGGACAGGGGTTTTGACCTACAATGAGCAGTTCTTC,CASSLVRTGVLTYNEQFF,.,TRBD1,TRBJ2-1,TRBV7-2
TGTGCCAGCAGCCCTAGGACAGGGGGCAGTGTGGGCACCGGGGAGCTGTTTTTT,CASSPRTGGSVGTGELFF,.,TRBD1,TRBJ2-2,TRBV5-5
TGTGCCAGCAGCCTCTTACAGGGACCCACGCCGTTCTTC,CASSLLQGPTPFF,once,.,TRBJ2-1,TRBV7-2
TGTGCCAGCAGCTGGACTAGCGCCTACGAGCAGTACTTC,CASSWTSAYEQYF,.,TRBD2,TRBJ2-7,TRBV7-2
TGTGCCAGCTCGCCCGGACAGGGAACTGAAGCTTTCTTT,CASSPGQGTEAFF,.,TRBD1,TRBJ1-1,TRBV6-6
TGTGCCACCAGTGATTTGCCGAGACAGGGCACCGGGGAGCTGTTTTTT,CATSDLPRQGTGELFF,few,TRBD1,TRBJ2-2,TRBV24-1
TGTGCCAGCTCACCAGGGCGGGTCCTCTACGAGCAGTACTTC,CASSPGRVLYEQYF,.,.,TRBJ2-7,TRBV18
TGTGCCAGCAGTCAGACAGGGTTAGCCGGAAACACCATATATTTT,CASSQTGLAGNTIYF,.,TRBD1,TRBJ1-3,TRBV7-9
TGTGCCTGGAGTTCCCATTATAAGACAGGATCCCGTGATAAGACCCAGTACTTC,CAWSSHYKTGSRDKTQYF,.,.,TRBJ2-5,TRBV30
TGTGCCAGCAGCCGCCAAGTCGGAGGTTGGGGGGAAGCCCAGTACTTC,CASSRQVGGWGEAQYF,.,.,TRBJ2-5,TRBV7-2
TGTGCCAGCAGTCCCCAGGGATTTTCGAACTATGGCTACACCTTC,CASSPQGFSNYGYTF,.,.,TRBJ1-2,TRBV27
TGTGCCAGCAGCGTAGCCTCGGTTCACAATGAGCAGTTCTTC,CASSVASVHNEQFF,few,.,TRBJ2-1,TRBV9
TGTGCCAGTAGTACCCGGGACAGCGTCTATGGCTACACCTTC,CASSTRDSVYGYTF,.,TRBD1,TRBJ1-2,TRBV19
TGCGCCAGCAGCCGGGCCCGAGCGGGACTCACAGATACGCAGTATTTT,CASSRARAGLTDTQYF,.,TRBD2,TRBJ2-3,TRBV4-1
TGTGCCAGCAGCTTAACAGGGGGCGAGCAGTACTTC,CASSLTGGEQYF,.,TRBD1,TRBJ2-7,TRBV11-3
TGTGCCAGCAGCCCAGGGCCCACCTACGAGCAGTACTTC,CASSPGPTYEQYF,.,.,TRBJ2-7,TRBV7-2
TGTGCCAGCAGTTACTCAGGTAGAGTGCCGGGAGCTTTCTTT,CASSYSGRVPGAFF,.,.,TRBJ1-1,TRBV6-5
TGTGCCAGCAGTGACCTCCCTCATCAGCCCCAGCATTTT,CASSDLPHQPQHF,.,.,TRBJ1-5,TRBV6-1
TGTGCCAGCAGCTATTCAGGGGGCCCCAACTATGGCTACACCTTC,CASSYSGGPNYGYTF,.,TRBD1,TRBJ1-2,TRBV28
TGTGCCAGCAGTTCTGAACAGGGGCCGTACAATCAGCCCCAGCATTTT,CASSSEQGPYNQPQHF,.,TRBD1,TRBJ1-5,TRBV6-5
TGTGCCAGCAGCTCAATCGACAGGGGGTTTTCACCCCTCCACTTT,CASSSIDRGFSPLHF,.,TRBD1,TRBJ1-6,TRBV11-2
TGCGCAGCGGGGGCCACTCTGGGGAATGAGCAGTTCTTC,CAAGATLGNEQFF,.,TRBD2,TRBJ2-1,TRBV29-1
TGCGCCAGCAGCTTGGAAGGACGGGGAGCCTACGAGCAGTACTTC,CASSLEGRGAYEQYF,.,.,TRBJ2-7,TRBV5-1
TGTGCCAGTAGTATAGTTTCAGGGGGACAGCCCCAGCATTTT,CASSIVSGGQPQHF,.,TRBD1,TRBJ1-5,TRBV19
TGTGCCAGCAGATCGGGACTAGCGGGAGGGGCCTACAATGAGCAGTTCTTC,CASRSGLAGGAYNEQFF,many,TRBD2,TRBJ2-1,TRBV27
TGTGCCAGCAGGCAAACAGGGGCCAACGTCCTGACTTTC,CASRQTGANVLTF,.,.,TRBJ2-6,TRBV27
TGCAGTGCGGGCGCAGATACGCAGTATTTT,CSAGADTQYF,.,.,TRBJ2-3,TRBV20-1